The T cell receptor beta chain under discussion was sequenced for a study of T cell responses to AZD1222 COVID-19 vaccine. TCRdb keeps only in-frame clones here, not all; method: immunoSEQ multiplex PCR. The sample shows 90,000 to 150,000 clones, roughly 89% of them seen only once. Study-wide results and limits: Only a handful of people who got AZD1222 tested seropositive at baseline. Spike-specific TCR depth and breadth grew after two AZD1222 doses. Most donors were white British, females outnumbered males, and clonal diversity was possibly underestimated.

The CDR3 loop spans 13 amino acids. Germline assignment: CDR1 LGHNA and CDR2 YNFKEQ. Remarks on this clone: The antigen remains undetermined. One junction end disagrees with the germline gene, perhaps due to a read error.

This clonotype was sampled from an adult who received the AZD1222 COVID-19 vaccine. The sequencing used peripheral blood, collected 28 days after the second AZD1222 dose. The chain uses TRBV4-2 and TRBJ2-5; 8 positions agree with TRBD2. The CDR3 nucleotides read TGTGCCAGCAGCCAAGAGATCGGGGGGGAGGCGAACTTC. Encoded protein: CASSQEIGGEANF.